A selection of T cell receptor beta chains follows, all from one sample in a study of cytomegalovirus exposure and HLA in healthy donors. Only in-frame clones appear in the TCRdb table, and some are missing; sequencing was by immunoSEQ multiplex PCR. The top ten clones hold approximately 20% of a sample with 90,000 or so clones, 85% of them seen once. Material for sequencing was PBMCs. The receptors originated from a man younger than 35 in good health and CMV-seropositive. CDR3s leave out the opening cysteine and the closing phenylalanine or tryptophan.

v_call,cdr3_aa
TRBV29-1,SVGTARSSGNTIY
TRBV14,ASSQGSSGRFSYEQY
TRBV5-1,ASSLNRGSGELF
TRBV27,ASSLSRLAYTDTQY
TRBV7-8,ASSSADTQY
TRBV27,ASSLSGQGSGNEQF
TRBV28,ASKGREKETQY
TRBV19,ASSWAERTEAF
TRBV5-1,ASSLPTGVAVQETQY
TRBV7-9,ASSSNPVNEQF
TRBV5-4,ASSFAGAPYEQY
TRBV6-5,ASSMNTEAF
TRBV27,ASSSGNTEAF
TRBV6-1,ASSPTSDTSGGYT
TRBV12-5,ASGLFSGRAEDTYNEQF
TRBV7-9,ASSMSSGVEQY
TRBV28,ASSLGAANYGYT
TRBV15,ATSREASGYNEQF
TRBV7-8,ASRQGMNTEAF
TRBV30,ASSAQGGTEAF
TRBV29-1,SVVWGSGTSPWNTQY
TRBV5-4,ASSRGLAEETQY
TRBV10-3,AISERNSQETQY
TRBV28,ASSPTWGQGHHEQF
TRBV19,ASSFRGRRGAGANVLT
TRBV12-5,ASGPGTSTDTQY
TRBV4-1,ASSHRGGVEEKLF
TRBV30,AWSLGGSVETQY
TRBV6-6,ASSYRGQDTQY
TRBV11-2,ASSLDGTAHYGYT
TRBV6-6,ASSYRGGKLF
TRBV19,ASSKAGEFKTQY
TRBV5-1,ASSLASGSTDTQY
TRBV30,AWNNRGRGGANVLT
TRBV27,ASSSTPRGSDEQY
TRBV5-1,ASSLFLGGSVEAF
TRBV6-1,ASSEAGGTAGELF
TRBV29-1,SVSGGSNQPQH
TRBV7-6,ASSLAGSGEQF
TRBV6-1,ASSGSRRLASYNEQF
TRBV7-9,ASSLLQGTGTNYGYT
TRBV28,ASSPPTGVIRETQY
TRBV19,ASSPTGDYGYT
TRBV10-2,ASSEVGDEKLF
TRBV7-9,ASSRSQNTGELF
TRBV30,AWSVRGQGVEKLF
TRBV10-3,AISDRQGNTEAF
TRBV7-3,ASSLMGGQGVWDNEQF
TRBV9,ASSVSGRAGNEQF
TRBV7-9,ASSHGYTEAF
TRBV5-6,ASSLSENEQF
TRBV27,ASRFFPPRQGSEKLF
TRBV19,ASSIGGGGTEVLAQY
TRBV5-5,ASSLVALADGETQY
TRBV28,ASSRRWVGANVLT
TRBV5-1,ASSPGQGGVWGYT
TRBV5-6,ASSFGQGGDQPQH
TRBV6-1,ASRQGSTSNQPQH
TRBV6-1,ASRGPDSFNQPQH